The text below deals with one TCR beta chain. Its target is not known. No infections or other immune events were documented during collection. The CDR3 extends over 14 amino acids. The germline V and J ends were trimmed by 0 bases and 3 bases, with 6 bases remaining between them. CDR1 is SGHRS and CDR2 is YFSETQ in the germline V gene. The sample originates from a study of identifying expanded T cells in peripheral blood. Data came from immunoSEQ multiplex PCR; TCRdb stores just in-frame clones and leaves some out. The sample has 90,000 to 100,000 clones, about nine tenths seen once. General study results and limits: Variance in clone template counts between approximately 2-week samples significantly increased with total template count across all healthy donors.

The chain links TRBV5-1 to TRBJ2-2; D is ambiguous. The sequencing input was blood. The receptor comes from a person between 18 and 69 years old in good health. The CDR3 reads CASSLGPDTGELFF. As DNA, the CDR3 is TGCGCCAGCAGCTTGGGGCCCGACACCGGGGAGCTGTTTTTT.